This TCR beta chain was captured by sequencing in a study of blood T cell repertoires in COVID-19. The wider study: Acute-phase and convalescent COVID-19 samples originated in the United States, Italy and Spain. From T cells, B-cell-depleted T cells, or PBMCs came the material, which was cDNA or gDNA.

Original data processing: It was from reference gene primer amplification that nucleated cell counts were estimated. TCRdb keeps only in-frame clones here, not all; method: immunoSEQ multiplex PCR. For V, J and clone size, that table is used; D and trimming come from the DNA. This table has about 350,000 clones, about 90% appearing once. Trimming shortened V by 9 bases and J by 0 bases, and 15 bases separated the two germline ends. The CDR3 has 15 residues. Germline CDR1 and CDR2: LNHDA and SQIVND (reference sequence). The sample comprised peripheral blood. This clonotype was obtained from a woman younger than 30 who had recovered from COVID-19. This chain links TRBV19 with TRBJ2-1; possibly TRBD2 for D (6 bases). The CDR3 spells CASGGTDLSYNEQFF. Here the CDR3 DNA reads TGTGCCAGCGGAGGGACGGATCTCTCCTACAATGAGCAGTTCTTC.